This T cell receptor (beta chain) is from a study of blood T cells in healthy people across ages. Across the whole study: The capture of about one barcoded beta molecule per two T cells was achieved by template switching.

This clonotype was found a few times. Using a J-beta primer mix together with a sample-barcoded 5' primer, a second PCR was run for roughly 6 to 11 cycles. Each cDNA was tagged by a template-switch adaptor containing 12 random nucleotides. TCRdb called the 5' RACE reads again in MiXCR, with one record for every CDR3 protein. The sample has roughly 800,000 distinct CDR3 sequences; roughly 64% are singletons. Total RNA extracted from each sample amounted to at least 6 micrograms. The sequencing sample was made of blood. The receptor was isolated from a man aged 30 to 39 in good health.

CDR3 sequence reads: CASSFEGIHHLHLVPHGYTF. CDR3 nucleotide sequence: TGTGCCAGCAGTTTTGAGGGGATTCACCACCTCCATCTGGTGCCTCATGGCTACACCTTC. V gene TRBV12-3 or TRBV12-4 combines with J gene TRBJ1-2, with D perhaps matching TRBD1 (5 bases). This CDR3 region has 20 residues. Trimming took 3 bases from V and 6 from J, leaving 32 bases between them.